The T cell receptor (beta chain) under discussion was sequenced for a study of T cells after yellow fever vaccination. In the study overall: When fractions had low cell numbers, they were prepared with SMART-Seq v4 Ultra Low Input. Broader study findings: By day 5 rather than day 15, the secondary response had peaked, though it was weaker. Sorted repertoires could include abundant contaminating clonotypes from bulk cells.

This CDR3 contains 16 residues. The germline gives CDR1 MGHRA, CDR2 YSYEKL. This clonotype was seen ten or more times. Its antigen remains unidentified. Mismatch with germline at one junction end may stem from a read error. The 5'RACE template-switching step produced TCR cDNA and added a universal primer site and UMIs. One entry per CDR3 protein, called by TCRdb with MiXCR from the 5' RACE reads. The table lists some 250,000 distinct CDR3 sequences, about 3.9% of them singletons. This sequence was found in a man in his late teens or twenties who received the YFV17D yellow fever vaccine. The chain recombines TRBV4-1 with TRBJ2-3; 11 bases match TRBD2. Source: PBMCs, taken 15 days after the yellow fever booster vaccination. In nucleotides, the CDR3 is TGCGCCACCAGCTCCAGGAGGACTAGCGGGCGGGATACGCAGTATTTT. It is translated as CATSSRRTSGRDTQYF.